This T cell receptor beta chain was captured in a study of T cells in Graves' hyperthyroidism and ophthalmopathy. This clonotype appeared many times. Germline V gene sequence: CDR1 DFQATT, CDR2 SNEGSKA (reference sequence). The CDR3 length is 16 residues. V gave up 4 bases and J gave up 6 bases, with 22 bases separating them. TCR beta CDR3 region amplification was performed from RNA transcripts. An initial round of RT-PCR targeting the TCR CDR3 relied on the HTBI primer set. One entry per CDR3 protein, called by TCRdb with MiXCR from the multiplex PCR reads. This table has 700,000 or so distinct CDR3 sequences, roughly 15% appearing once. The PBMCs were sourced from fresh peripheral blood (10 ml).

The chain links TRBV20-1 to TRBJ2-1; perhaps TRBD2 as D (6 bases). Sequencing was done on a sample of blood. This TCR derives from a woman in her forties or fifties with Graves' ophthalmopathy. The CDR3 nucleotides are TGCAGTGCTACCCGACTAGACCGCCGTGAGGTCAATGAGCAGTTCTTC. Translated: CSATRLDRREVNEQFF.